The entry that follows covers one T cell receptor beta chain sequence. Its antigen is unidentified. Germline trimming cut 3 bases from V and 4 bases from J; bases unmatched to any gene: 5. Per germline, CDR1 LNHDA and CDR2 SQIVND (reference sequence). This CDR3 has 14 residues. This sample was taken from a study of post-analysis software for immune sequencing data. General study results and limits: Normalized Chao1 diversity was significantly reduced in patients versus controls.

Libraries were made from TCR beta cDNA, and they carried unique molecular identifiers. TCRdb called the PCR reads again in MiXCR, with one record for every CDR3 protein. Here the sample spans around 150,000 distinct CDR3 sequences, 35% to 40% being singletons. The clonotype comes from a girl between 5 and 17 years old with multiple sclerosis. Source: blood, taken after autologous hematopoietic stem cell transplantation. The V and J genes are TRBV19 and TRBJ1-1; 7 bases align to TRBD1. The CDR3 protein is CASSISTGATEAFF. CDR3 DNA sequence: TGTGCCAGTAGTATCTCTACAGGGGCCACTGAAGCTTTCTTT.